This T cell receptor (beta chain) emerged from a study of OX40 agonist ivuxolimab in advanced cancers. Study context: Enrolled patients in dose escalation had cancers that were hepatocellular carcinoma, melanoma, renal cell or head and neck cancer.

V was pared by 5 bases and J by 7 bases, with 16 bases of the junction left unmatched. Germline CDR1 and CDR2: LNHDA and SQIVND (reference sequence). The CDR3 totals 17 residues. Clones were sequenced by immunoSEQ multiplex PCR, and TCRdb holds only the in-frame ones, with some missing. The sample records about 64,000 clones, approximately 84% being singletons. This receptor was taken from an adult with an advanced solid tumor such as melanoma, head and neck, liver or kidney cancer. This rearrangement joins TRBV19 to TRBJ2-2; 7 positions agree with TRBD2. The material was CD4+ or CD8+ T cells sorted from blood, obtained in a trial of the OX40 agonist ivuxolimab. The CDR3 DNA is TGTGCCAGTAGTCTCGGGGGGAGGAGGGCGTTCGGCGGGGAGCTGTTTTTT. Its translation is CASSLGGRRAFGGELFF.